In its sample, the clone carrying this T cell receptor (beta chain) was seen once. Its target is not known. Other DNA sequences in this sample translate to the same CDR3. PCR amplification relied on 60 Vbeta primers (plus 13 Jbeta primers). Produced via immunoSEQ multiplex PCR; TCRdb's table is partial and in-frame only. The table has about 150,000 clones, around 84% seen once. The data belong to a study of cytomegalovirus exposure and HLA in healthy donors. Across the whole study: Roughly 86 million unique TCRs from HLA-typed donors made up an early data release.

General study results and limits: The study assumed roughly uniform donor sequencing depth for presence/absence analyses. Later work associated roughly 15,000 TCR beta sequences with HLA alleles at 0.05 false discovery rate. In a later analysis, HLA-associated TCR beta chains were more clonally expanded than equally common others.

Trimming cost V 2 bases and J 5 bases; bases outside gene matches: 5. The CDR3 runs 14 residues. CDR1 is MNHEY and CDR2 is SVGAGI in the germline V gene. The source of this sequence is a boy aged 2 to 9 in good health and CMV-seronegative. The sequencing sample was made of PBMCs. J is TRBJ1-1 and V is TRBV6-5; 7 bases align to TRBD1. CDR3 in DNA: TGTGCCAGCAGTTACAGGGGGCGAGGAACTGAAGCTTTCTTT. Translation gives CASSYRGRGTEAFF.